This T cell receptor (beta chain) is drawn from a study of preoperative IRX-2 immunotherapy in early breast cancer (dated by TCRdb to about 2019). Comment on this clone: Its antigen remains undetermined. Base qualities are not provided; no much larger clone lies one nucleotide away.

Library creation used the immunoSEQ multiplex PCR assay. TCRdb mirrors the immuneACCESS table, restricted to in-frame sequences. Some clones are absent from its copies; in checked studies, under half trace to an unresolved V gene, and the reason for the others is unknown. The sample includes around 29,000 clones, with 90% observed a single time. The ten top clones hold approximately 9.9% of the sample. According to the study, the label for this sample's treatment or condition signals: preoperative locoregional IRX-2 cytokine immunotherapy. The samples were obtained from a phase Ib study in which preoperative, locoregional IRX-2 cytokine immunotherapy intended to prime immune responses was tested. Patients with early-stage breast cancer who were given IRX-2 before surgery served as donors. Looking up the germline V gene yields CDR1 ENHRY and CDR2 SYGVKD. The cysteine opens and the phenylalanine closes a CDR3 of 14 amino acids. The only DNA kept is the CDR3, 42 bases in frame from the first base. V gives up 1 base and J gives up 2 bases, and the segment between their germline ends measures 8 bases.

Sample collection occurred from a patient treated with IRX-2 immunotherapy. The source is a human donor with breast cancer. The chain couples TRBV10-3 to TRBJ2-5, with the D gene not confidently named. The DNA sequence reads TGTGCCATCAGTGAGTTCACAACTCAAGAGACCCAGTACTTC. Protein translation: CAISEFTTQETQYF.